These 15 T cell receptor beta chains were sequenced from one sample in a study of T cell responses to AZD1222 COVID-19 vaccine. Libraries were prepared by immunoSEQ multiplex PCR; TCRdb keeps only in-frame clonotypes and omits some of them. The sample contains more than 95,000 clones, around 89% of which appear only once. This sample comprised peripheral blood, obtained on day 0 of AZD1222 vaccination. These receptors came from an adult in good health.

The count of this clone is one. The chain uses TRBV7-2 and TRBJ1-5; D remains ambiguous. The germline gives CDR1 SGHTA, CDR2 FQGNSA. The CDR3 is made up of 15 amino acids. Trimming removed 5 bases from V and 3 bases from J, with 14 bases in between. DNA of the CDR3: TGTGCCAGCAGCCCCCAAAGTACAGACAATCAGCCCCAGCATTTT. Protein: CASSPQSTDNQPQHF.

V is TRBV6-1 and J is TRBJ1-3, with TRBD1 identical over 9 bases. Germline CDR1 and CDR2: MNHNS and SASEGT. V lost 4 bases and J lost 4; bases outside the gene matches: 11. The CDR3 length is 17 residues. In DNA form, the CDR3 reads TGTGCCAGCAGTGGCATGCCGGGACAGGGTAAAGGAAACACCATATATTTT. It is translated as CASSGMPGQGKGNTIYF.

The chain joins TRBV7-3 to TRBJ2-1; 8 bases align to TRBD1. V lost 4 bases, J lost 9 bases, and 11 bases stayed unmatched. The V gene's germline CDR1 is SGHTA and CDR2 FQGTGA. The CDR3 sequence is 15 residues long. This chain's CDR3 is CASSSRQGWSSEQFF. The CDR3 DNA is TGTGCCAGCAGCTCCCGACAGGGGTGGTCCTCTGAGCAGTTCTTC.

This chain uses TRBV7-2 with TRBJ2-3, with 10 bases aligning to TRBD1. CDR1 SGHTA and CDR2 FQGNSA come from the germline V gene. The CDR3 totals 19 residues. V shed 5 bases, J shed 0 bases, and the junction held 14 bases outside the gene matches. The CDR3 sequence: CASSQRRTGGGTSTDTQYF. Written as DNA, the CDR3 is TGTGCCAGCAGCCAAAGAAGGACAGGGGGAGGAACTAGCACAGATACGCAGTATTTT. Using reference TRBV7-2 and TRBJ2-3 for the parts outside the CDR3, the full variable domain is GAGVSQSPSNKVTEKGKDVELRCDPISGHTALYWYRQSLGQGLEFLIYFQGNSAPDKSGLPSDRFSAERTGGSVSTLTIQRTQQEDSAVYLCASSQRRTGGGTSTDTQYFGPGTRLTVL.

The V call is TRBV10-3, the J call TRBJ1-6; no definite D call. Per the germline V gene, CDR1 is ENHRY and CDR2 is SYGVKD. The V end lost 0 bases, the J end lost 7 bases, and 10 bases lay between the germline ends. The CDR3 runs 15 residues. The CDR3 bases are TGTGCCATCAGTGAGTCGGCATCTACGAATTCACCCCTCCACTTT. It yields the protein CAISESASTNSPLHF.

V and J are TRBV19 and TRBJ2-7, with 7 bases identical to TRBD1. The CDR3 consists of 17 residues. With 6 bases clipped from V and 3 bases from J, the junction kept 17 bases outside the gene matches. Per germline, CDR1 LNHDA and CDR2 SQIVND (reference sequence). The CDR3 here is CASSNTGTGDAYYEQYF. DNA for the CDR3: TGTGCCAGTAGCAACACGGGAACAGGGGATGCCTACTACGAGCAGTACTTC.

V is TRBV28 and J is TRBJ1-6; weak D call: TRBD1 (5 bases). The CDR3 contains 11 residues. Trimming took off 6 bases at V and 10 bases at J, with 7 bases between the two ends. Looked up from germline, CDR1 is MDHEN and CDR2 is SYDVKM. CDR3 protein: CASRGESPLHF. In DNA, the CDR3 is TGTGCCAGCAGGGGGGAGTCACCCCTCCACTTT.

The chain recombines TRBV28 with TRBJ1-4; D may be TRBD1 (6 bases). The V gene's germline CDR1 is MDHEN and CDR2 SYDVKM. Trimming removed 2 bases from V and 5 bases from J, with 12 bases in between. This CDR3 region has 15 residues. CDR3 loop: CASSLPRGLNEKLFF. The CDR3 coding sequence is TGTGCCAGCAGTTTACCCAGGGGACTGAATGAAAAACTGTTTTTT.

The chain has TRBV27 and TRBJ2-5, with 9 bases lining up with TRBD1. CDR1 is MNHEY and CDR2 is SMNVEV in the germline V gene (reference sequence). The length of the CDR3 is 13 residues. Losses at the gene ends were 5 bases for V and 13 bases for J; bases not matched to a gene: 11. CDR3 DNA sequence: TGTGCCAGCAGTATACAGGGGGCCCCAGTCTTGTACTTC. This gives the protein CASSIQGAPVLYF.

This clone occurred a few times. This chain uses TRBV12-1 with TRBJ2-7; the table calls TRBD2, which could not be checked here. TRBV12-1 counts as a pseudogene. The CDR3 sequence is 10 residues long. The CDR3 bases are TGTGCCAGCAGCTTCTTCGAGCAGTACTTC. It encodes CASSFFEQYF.

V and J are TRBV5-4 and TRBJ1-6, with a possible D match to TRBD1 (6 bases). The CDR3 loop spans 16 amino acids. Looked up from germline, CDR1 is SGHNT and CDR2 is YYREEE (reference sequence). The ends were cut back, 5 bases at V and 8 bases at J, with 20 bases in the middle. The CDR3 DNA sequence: TGTGCCAGCAGGGGGACGCGGGGGGCGCGGGATTCACCCCTCCACTTT. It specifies CASRGTRGARDSPLHF.

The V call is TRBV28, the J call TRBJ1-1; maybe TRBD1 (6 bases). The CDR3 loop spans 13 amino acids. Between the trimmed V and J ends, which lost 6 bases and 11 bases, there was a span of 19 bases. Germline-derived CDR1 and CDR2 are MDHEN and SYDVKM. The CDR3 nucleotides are TGTGCCAGCAGGATCAGGGGAGGTTCGGGGGCTTTCTTT. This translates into CASRIRGGSGAFF.

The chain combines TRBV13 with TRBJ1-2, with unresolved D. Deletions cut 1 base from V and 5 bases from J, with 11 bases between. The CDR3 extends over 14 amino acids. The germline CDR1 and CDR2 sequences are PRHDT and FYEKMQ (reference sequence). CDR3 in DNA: TGTGCCAGCAGCTTAGAATCCGGGGAATATGGCTACACCTTC. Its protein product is CASSLESGEYGYTF. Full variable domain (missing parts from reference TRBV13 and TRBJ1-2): AAGVIQSPRHLIKEKRETATLKCYPIPRHDTVYWYQQGPGQDPQFLISFYEKMQSDKGSIPDRFSAQQFSDYHSELNMSSLELGDSALYFCASSLESGEYGYTFGSGTRLTVV.

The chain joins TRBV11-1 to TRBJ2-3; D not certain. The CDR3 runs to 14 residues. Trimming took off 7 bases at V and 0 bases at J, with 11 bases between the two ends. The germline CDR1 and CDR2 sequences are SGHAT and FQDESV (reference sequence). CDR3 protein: CASTELASTDTQYF. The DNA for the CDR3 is TGTGCCAGCACGGAGTTAGCTAGCACAGATACGCAGTATTTT.

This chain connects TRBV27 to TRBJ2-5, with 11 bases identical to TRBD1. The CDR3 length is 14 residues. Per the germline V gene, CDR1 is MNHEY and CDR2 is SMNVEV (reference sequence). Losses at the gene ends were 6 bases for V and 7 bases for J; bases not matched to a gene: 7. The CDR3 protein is CASSGTGGVGTQYF. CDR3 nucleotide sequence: TGTGCCAGCAGCGGGACAGGGGGTGTTGGGACCCAGTACTTC.